The clone carrying this T cell receptor beta chain has ten or more counts. The antigen is unknown. The data originate from a study of early T cells in non-severe SARS-CoV-2 infection. TCRdb called the 5' RACE reads again in MiXCR, with one record for every CDR3 protein. This table holds fewer than 30,000 distinct CDR3 sequences, approximately 4.8% found once. General observations from the study: Missing private and CD4 specificities, VDJdb matching favored anti-spike CD8 responses.

V lost 2 bases and J 4 bases, leaving 2 bases between the germline ends. The length of the CDR3 is 11 residues. CDR1 is LGHNT and CDR2 is FRNRAP in the germline V gene. The rearrangement uses TRBV12-5 and TRBJ1-1; D gene unclear. Sequenced: whole blood. The clonotype comes from an adult who was a healthcare worker with PCR-confirmed SARS-CoV-2 infection or an uninfected control (not recorded which). The CDR3 loop reads CASGLSTEAFF. Written as DNA, the CDR3 is TGTGCTAGTGGTTTGAGCACTGAAGCTTTCTTT. The entire variable domain, with the rest obtained from reference TRBV12-5 and TRBJ1-1, is as follows: DARVTQTPRHKVTEMGQEVTMRCQPILGHNTVFWYRQTMMQGLELLAYFRNRAPLDDSGMPKDRFSAEMPDATLATLKIQPSEPRDSAVYFCASGLSTEAFFGQGTRLTVV.